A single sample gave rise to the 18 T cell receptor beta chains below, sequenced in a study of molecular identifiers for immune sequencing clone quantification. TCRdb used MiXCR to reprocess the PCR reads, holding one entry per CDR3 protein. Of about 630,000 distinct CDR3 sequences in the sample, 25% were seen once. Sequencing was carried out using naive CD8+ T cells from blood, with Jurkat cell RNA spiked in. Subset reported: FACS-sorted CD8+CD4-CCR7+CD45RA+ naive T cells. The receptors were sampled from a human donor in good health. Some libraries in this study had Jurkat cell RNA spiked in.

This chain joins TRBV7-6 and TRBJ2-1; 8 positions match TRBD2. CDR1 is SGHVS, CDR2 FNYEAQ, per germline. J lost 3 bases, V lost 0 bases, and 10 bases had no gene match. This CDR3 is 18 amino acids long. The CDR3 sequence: CASSLAYVAGISYNEQFF. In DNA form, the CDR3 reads TGTGCCAGCAGCTTAGCTTACGTAGCGGGAATTAGCTACAATGAGCAGTTCTTC.

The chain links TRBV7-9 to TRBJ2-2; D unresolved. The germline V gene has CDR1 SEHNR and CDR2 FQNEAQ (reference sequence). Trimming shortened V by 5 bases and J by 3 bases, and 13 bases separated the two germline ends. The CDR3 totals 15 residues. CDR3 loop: CASSPDFTHTGELFF. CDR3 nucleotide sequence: TGTGCCAGCAGCCCCGACTTCACCCACACCGGGGAGCTGTTTTTT. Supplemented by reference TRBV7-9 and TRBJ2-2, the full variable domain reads DTGVSQNPRHKITKRGQNVTFRCDPISEHNRLYWYRQTLGQGPEFLTYFQNEAQLEKSRLLSDRFSAERPKGSFSTLEIQRTEQGDSAMYLCASSPDFTHTGELFFGEGSRLTVL.

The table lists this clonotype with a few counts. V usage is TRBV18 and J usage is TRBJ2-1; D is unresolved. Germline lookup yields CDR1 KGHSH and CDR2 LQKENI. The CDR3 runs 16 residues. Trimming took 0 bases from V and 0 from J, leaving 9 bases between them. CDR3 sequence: CASSPPVPSSYNEQFF. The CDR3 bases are TGTGCCAGCTCACCACCGGTACCTAGCTCCTACAATGAGCAGTTCTTC.

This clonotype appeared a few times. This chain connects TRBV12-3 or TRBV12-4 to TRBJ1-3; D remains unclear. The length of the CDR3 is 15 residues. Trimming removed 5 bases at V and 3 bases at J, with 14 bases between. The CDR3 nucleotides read TGTGCCAGCAGTCCCGACTCGGGATTTGGAAACACCATATATTTT. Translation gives CASSPDSGFGNTIYF.

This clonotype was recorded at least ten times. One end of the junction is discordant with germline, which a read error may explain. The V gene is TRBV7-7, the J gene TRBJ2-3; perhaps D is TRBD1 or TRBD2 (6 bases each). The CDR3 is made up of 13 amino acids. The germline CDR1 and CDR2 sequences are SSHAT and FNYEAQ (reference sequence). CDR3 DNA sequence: TGTGCTAGCAGCTCGGGGGCCGGGGATACGCAGTATTTT. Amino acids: CASSSGAGDTQYF.

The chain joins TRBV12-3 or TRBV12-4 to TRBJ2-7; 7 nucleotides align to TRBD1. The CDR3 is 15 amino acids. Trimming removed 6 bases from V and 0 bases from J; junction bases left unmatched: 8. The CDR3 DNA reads TGTGCCAGCAGCCACGGGACAGCCAGCTCCTACGAGCAGTACTTC. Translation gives CASSHGTASSYEQYF.

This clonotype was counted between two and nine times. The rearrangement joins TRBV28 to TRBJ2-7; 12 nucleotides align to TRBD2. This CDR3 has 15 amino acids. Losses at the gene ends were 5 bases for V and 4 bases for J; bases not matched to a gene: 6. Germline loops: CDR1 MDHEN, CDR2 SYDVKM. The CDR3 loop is CASSRTSGTPYEQYF. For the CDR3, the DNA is TGTGCCAGCAGTAGGACTAGCGGGACCCCATACGAGCAGTACTTC.

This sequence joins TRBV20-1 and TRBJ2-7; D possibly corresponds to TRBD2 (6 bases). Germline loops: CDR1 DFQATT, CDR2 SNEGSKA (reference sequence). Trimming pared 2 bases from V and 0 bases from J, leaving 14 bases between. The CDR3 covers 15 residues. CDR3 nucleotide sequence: TGCAGTGCTAGACCTAAGGGACTGATCTCCTACGAGCAGTACTTC. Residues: CSARPKGLISYEQYF.

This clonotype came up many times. CDR3 bases: TGTGCCAGCAGCGGGAGGGACAACCAAGAGACCCAGTACTTC. Protein sequence: CASSGRDNQETQYF. This chain links TRBV5-4 with TRBJ2-5, with D perhaps matching TRBD2 (7 bases). The CDR3 length is 14 residues. With 4 bases removed from V and 0 bases from J, the gap between germline ends came to 10 bases. CDR1 and CDR2 from the germline V gene are SGHNT and YYREEE (reference sequence).

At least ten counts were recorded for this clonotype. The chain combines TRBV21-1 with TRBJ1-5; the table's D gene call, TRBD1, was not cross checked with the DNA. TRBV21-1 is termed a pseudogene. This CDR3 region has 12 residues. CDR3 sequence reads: CASIVALQPQHF. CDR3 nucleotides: TGTGCCAGCATCGTCGCCCTTCAGCCCCAGCATTTT.

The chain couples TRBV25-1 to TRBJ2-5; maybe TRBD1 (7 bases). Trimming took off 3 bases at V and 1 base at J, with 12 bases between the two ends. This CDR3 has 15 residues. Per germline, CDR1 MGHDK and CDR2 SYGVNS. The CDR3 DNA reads TGTGCCAGCAGTGAGAACAGGGGAGGCCAAGAGACCCAGTACTTC. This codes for CASSENRGGQETQYF.

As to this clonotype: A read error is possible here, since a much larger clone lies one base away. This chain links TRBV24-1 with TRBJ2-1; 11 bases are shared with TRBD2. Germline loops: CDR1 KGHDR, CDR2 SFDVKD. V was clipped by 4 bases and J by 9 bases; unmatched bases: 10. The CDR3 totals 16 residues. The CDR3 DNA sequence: TGTGCCACCAGTGACCCGACTAGCGGGATCAGGAGTGAGCAGTTCTTC. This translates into CATSDPTSGIRSEQFF.

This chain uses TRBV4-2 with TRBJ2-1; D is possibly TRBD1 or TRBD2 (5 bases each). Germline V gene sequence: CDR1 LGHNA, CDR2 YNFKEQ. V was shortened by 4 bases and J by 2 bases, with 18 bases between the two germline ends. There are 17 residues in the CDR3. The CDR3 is CASSPGQGPVAYNEQFF. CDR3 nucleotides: TGTGCCAGCAGCCCGGGTCAGGGACCCGTTGCCTACAATGAGCAGTTCTTC.

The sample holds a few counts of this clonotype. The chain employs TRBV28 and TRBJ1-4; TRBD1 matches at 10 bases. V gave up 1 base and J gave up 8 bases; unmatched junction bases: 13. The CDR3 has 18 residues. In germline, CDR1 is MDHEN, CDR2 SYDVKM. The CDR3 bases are TGTGCCAGCAGTTTATTACTTTTTGGCGGGACAGGGGAAGAAAAACTGTTTTTT. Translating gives CASSLLLFGGTGEEKLFF.

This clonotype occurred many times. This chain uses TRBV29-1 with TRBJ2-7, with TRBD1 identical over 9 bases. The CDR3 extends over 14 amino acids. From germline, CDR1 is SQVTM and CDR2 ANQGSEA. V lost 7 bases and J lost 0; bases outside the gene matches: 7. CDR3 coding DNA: TGCAGCGCCTCCGGACAGGGGAGCTCCTACGAGCAGTACTTC. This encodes CSASGQGSSYEQYF.

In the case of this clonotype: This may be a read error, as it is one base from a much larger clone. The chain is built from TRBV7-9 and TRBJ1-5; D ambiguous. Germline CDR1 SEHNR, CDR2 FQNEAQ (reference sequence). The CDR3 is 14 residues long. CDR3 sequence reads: CASSILRSHQPRHF. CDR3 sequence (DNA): TGTGCCAGCAGCATCCTACGGAGTCATCAGCCCCGGCATTTT.

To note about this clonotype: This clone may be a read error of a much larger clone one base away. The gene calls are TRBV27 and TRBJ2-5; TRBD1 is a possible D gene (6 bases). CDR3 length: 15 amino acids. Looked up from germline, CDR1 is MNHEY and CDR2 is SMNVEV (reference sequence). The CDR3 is CASSPLPGHQETRYF. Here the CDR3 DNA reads TGTGCCAGCAGTCCCCTCCCGGGACACCAAGAGACCCGGTACTTC.

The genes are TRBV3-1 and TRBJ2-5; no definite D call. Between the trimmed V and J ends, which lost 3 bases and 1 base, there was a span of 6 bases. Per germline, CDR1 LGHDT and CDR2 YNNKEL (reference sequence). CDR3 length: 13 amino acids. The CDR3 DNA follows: TGTGCCAGCAGCCAGCCTATCCAAGAGACCCAGTACTTC. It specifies CASSQPIQETQYF.